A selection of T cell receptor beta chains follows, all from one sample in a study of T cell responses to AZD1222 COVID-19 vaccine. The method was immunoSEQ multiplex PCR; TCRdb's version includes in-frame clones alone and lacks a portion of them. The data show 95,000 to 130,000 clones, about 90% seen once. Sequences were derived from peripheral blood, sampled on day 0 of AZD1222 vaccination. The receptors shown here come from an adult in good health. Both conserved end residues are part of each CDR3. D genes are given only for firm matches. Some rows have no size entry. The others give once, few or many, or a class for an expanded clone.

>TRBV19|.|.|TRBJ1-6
CASSFQGRISPLHF
TGTGCCAGTAGCTTCCAAGGACGGATTTCACCCCTCCACTTT
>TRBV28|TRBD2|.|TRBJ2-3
CASSFRSWEGQDTQYF
TGTGCCAGCAGTTTTCGGTCCTGGGAGGGGCAAGATACGCAGTATTTT
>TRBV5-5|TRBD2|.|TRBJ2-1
CASSLDLAGGYNEQFF
TGTGCCAGCAGCTTGGATCTAGCGGGGGGTTACAATGAGCAGTTCTTC
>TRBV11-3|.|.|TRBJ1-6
CASSSYGSPLHF
TGTGCCAGCAGCTCCTACGGTTCACCCCTCCACTTT
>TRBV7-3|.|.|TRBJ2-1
CASSTGAPWGNEQFF
TGTGCCAGCAGCACCGGGGCCCCCTGGGGCAATGAGCAGTTCTTC
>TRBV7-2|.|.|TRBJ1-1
CASSRSRATEAFF
TGTGCCAGCAGCCGATCTAGGGCGACTGAAGCTTTCTTT
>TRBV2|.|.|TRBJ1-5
CASSEMVGYQPQHF
TGTGCCAGCAGTGAAATGGTTGGCTATCAGCCCCAGCATTTT
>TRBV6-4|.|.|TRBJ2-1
CASSAEAASGEQFF
TGTGCCAGCAGTGCCGAAGCGGCCTCGGGGGAGCAGTTCTTC
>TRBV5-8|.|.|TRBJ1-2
CASSLAGFGYTF
TGTGCCAGCAGCTTGGCCGGGTTTGGCTACACCTTC
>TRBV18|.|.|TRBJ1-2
CASSPLGDNYGYTF
TGTGCCAGCTCACCACTCGGGGATAACTATGGCTACACCTTC
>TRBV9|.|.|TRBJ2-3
CASSVRQEAADTQYF
TGTGCCAGCAGCGTCCGACAGGAGGCGGCAGATACGCAGTATTTT
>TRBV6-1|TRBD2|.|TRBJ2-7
CASSEDPGLGGEQYF
TGTGCCAGCAGTGAAGACCCGGGACTAGGAGGCGAGCAGTACTTC
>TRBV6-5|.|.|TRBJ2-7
CASSYPNRVDEQYF
TGTGCCAGCAGTTACCCCAACAGGGTGGACGAGCAGTACTTC
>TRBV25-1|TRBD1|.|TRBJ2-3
CASTGTGFGDTQYF
TGTGCCAGCACCGGGACAGGCTTTGGAGATACGCAGTATTTT
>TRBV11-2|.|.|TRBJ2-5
CASSLGSVGETQYF
TGTGCCAGCAGCTTAGGCTCTGTGGGGGAAACCCAGTACTTC
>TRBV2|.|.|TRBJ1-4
CASLLTRNLNEKLFF
TGTGCCAGCCTTCTCACCCGGAACCTTAATGAAAAACTGTTTTTT
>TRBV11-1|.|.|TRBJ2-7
CASSLGSSGRGEQYF
TGTGCCAGCAGCTTAGGATCGAGCGGACGGGGCGAGCAGTACTTC
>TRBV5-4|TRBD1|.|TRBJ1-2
CASSEGQANYGYTF
TGTGCCAGCAGCGAGGGACAGGCGAACTATGGCTACACCTTC
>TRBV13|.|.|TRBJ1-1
CASSPGGHGEAFF
TGTGCCAGCAGCCCAGGAGGTCACGGTGAAGCTTTCTTT
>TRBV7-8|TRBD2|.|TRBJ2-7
CASSPAGTRSAEQYF
TGTGCCAGCAGCCCGGCAGGGACTAGGAGCGCCGAGCAGTACTTC
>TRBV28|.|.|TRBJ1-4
CASSSPDSIPTNEKLFF
TGTGCCAGCAGTTCCCCGGACAGCATTCCAACTAATGAAAAACTGTTTTTT
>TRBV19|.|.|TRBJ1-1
CASNSGITEAFF
TGTGCCAGTAACTCCGGGATCACTGAAGCTTTCTTT
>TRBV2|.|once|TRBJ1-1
CASSADSLEAFF
TGTGCCAGCAGCGCGGACAGCCTTGAAGCTTTCTTT